This T cell receptor (beta chain) was recorded in a study of T cell responses to AZD1222 COVID-19 vaccine. Study conclusions and caveats: Spike was spanned by vaccine-associated CD4 TCRs, which were dominant at 160-218 and 743-854.

Germline V gene lookup returns CDR1 SGHAT and CDR2 FQNNGV. The CDR3 has 13 residues. V dropped 5 bases and J dropped 0 bases, with 5 bases sitting between them. On this clone: Its antigen is unknown.

Method: immunoSEQ multiplex PCR; TCRdb's copy keeps in-frame clones and lacks some. The data contain some 160,000 clones, about 92% of them seen just once; the ten biggest clones take up approximately 0.88%. The rearrangement links TRBV11-2 to TRBJ1-3, with no clear D. Material: peripheral blood, obtained on day 0 of AZD1222 vaccination. The clonotype was recovered from an adult in good health. Here the CDR3 reads CASSLRSGNTIYF. The CDR3 DNA reads TGTGCCAGCAGCCTACGCTCTGGAAACACCATATATTTT. Combining the CDR3 with reference TRBV11-2 and TRBJ1-3 gives the whole variable domain EAGVAQSPRYKIIEKRQSVAFWCNPISGHATLYWYQQILGQGPKLLIQFQNNGVVDDSQLPKDRFSAERLKGVDSTLKIQPAKLEDSAVYLCASSLRSGNTIYFGEGSWLTVV.